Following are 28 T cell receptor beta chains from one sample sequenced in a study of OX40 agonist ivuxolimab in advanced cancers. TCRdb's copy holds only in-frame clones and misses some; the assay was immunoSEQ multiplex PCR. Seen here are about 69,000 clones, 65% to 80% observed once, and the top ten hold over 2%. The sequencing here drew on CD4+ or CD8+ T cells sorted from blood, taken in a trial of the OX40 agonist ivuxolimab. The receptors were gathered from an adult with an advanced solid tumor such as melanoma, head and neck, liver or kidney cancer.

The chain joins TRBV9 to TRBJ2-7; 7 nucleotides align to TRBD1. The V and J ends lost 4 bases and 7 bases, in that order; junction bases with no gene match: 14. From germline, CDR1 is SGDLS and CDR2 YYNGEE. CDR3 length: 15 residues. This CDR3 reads CASSPLPQGSREQYF. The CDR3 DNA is TGTGCCAGCAGCCCACTTCCACAGGGGTCGAGGGAGCAGTACTTC.

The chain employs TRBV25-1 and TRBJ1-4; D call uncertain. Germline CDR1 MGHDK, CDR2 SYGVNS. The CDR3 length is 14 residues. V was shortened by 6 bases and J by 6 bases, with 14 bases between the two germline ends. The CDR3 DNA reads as TGTGCCAGCAGCGGCAGGAAGGAATATGAAAAACTGTTTTTT. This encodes CASSGRKEYEKLFF.

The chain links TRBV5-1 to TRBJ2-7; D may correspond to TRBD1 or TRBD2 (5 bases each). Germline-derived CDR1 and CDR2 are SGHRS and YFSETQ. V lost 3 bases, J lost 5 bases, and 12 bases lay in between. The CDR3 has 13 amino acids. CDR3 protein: CASSWAGRNEQYF. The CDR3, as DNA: TGCGCCAGCAGCTGGGCAGGGAGAAACGAGCAGTACTTC.

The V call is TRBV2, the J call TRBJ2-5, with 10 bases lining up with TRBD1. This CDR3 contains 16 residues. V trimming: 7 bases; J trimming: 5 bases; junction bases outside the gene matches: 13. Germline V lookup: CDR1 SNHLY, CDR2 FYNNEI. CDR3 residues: CASIRTGGTRGETQYF. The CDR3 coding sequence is TGTGCCAGCATCCGGACAGGGGGGACCCGAGGGGAGACCCAGTACTTC.

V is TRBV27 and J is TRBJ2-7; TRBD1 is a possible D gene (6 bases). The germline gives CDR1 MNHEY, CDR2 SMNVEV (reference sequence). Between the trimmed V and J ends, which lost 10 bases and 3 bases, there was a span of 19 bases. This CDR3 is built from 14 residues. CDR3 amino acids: CATRRTAFYYEQYF. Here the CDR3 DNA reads TGTGCCACTCGGAGGACAGCCTTTTACTACGAGCAGTACTTC.

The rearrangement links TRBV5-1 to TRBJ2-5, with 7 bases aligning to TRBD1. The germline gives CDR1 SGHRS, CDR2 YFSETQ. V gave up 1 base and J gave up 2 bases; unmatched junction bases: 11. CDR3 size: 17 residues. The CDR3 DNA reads TGCGCCAGCAGCTTGAACCCGCGGACAGGCAAACAAGAGACCCAGTACTTC. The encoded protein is CASSLNPRTGKQETQYF.

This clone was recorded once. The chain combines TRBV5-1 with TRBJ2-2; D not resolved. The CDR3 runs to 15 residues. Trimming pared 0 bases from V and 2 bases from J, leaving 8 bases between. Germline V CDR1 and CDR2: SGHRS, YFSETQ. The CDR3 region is CASSLGVDNTGELFF. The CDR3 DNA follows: TGCGCCAGCAGCTTGGGTGTGGACAACACCGGGGAGCTGTTTTTT.

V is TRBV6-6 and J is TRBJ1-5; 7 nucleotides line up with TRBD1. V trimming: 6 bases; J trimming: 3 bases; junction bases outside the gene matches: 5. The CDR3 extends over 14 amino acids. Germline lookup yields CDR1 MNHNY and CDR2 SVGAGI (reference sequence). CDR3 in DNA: TGTGCCAGCAGCAGGGGACAGCTCAATCAGCCCCAGCATTTT. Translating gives CASSRGQLNQPQHF.

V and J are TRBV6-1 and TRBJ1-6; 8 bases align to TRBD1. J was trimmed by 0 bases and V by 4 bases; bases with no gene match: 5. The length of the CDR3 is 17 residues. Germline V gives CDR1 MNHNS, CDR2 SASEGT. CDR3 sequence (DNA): TGTGCCAGCAGTGCGCGACAGGGGAGCTCCTATAATTCACCCCTCCACTTT. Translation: CASSARQGSSYNSPLHF.

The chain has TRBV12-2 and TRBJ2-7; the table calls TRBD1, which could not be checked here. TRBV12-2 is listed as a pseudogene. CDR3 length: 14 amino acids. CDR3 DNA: TGTGCAAGTCGCTTTAACGACAGAAACTACGAGCAGTACTTC. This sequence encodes CASRFNDRNYEQYF.

CDR3 sequence (DNA): TGTGCCAGTAGTGAGGACAGGGGCCCCAATGAGCAGTTCTTC. Protein: CASSEDRGPNEQFF. The rearrangement uses TRBV19 and TRBJ2-1, with 9 bases lining up with TRBD1. Losses at the gene ends were 5 bases for V and 6 bases for J; bases not matched to a gene: 5. The V gene's germline CDR1 is LNHDA and CDR2 SQIVND (reference sequence). The CDR3 length is 14 residues.

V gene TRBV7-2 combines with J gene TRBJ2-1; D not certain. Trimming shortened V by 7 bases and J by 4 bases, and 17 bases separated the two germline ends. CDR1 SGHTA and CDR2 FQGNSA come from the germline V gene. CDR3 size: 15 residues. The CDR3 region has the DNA TGTGCCAGCACGGAAACACTTGGACGGTACAATGAGCAGTTCTTC. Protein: CASTETLGRYNEQFF. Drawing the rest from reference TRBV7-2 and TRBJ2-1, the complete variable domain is GAGVSQSPSNKVTEKGKDVELRCDPISGHTALYWYRQSLGQGLEFLIYFQGNSAPDKSGLPSDRFSAERTGGSVSTLTIQRTQQEDSAVYLCASTETLGRYNEQFFGPGTRLTVL.

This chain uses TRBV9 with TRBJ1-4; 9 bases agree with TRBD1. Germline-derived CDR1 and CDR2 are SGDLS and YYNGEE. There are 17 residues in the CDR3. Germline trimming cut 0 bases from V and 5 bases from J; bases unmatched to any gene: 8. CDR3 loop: CASSVDLGTGRNEKLFF. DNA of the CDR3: TGTGCCAGCAGCGTAGACTTGGGGACAGGGAGGAATGAAAAACTGTTTTTT.

The CDR3: CASSESKGSSMNTEAFF. The CDR3 DNA is TGTGCCAGCAGTGAATCGAAGGGGAGCTCGATGAACACTGAAGCTTTCTTT. J is TRBJ1-1 and V is TRBV25-1, with D perhaps TRBD1 (5 bases). Trimming cost V 1 base and J 0 bases, with 15 bases left between them. Germline V lookup: CDR1 MGHDK, CDR2 SYGVNS. The CDR3 consists of 17 residues.

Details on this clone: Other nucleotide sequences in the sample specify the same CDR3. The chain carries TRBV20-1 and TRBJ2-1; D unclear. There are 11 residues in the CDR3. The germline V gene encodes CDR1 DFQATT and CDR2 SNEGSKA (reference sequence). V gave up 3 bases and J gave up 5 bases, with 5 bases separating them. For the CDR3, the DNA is TGCAGTGCTAGCAAGAACAATGAGCAGTTCTTC. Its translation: CSASKNNEQFF.

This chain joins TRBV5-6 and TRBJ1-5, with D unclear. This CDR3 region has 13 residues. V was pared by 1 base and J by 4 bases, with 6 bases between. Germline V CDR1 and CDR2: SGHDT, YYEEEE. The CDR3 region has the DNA TGTGCCAGCAGCTTGTCTGGGAATCAGCCCCAGCATTTT. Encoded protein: CASSLSGNQPQHF. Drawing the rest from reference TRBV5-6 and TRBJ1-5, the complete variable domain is DAGVTQSPTHLIKTRGQQVTLRCSPKSGHDTVSWYQQALGQGPQFIFQYYEEEERQRGNFPDRFSGHQFPNYSSELNVNALLLGDSALYLCASSLSGNQPQHFGDGTRLSIL.

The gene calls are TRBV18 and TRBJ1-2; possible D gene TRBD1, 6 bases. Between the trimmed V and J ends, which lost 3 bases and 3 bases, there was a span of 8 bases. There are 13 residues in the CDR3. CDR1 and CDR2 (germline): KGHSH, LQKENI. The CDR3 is CASSPDSDYGYTF. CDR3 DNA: TGTGCCAGCTCACCGGACAGTGACTATGGCTACACCTTC.

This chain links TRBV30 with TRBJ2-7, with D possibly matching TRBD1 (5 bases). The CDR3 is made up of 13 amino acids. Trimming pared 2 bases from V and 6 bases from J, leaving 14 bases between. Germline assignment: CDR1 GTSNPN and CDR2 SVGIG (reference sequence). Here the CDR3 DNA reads TGTGCCTGGAGTCGACCAGGGCGGCCCGAGCAGTACTTC. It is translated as CAWSRPGRPEQYF.

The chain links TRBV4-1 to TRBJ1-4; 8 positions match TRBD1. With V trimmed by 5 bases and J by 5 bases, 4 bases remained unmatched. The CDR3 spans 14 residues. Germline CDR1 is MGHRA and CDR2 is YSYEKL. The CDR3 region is CASSKGQANEKLFF. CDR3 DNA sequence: TGCGCCAGCAGCAAGGGACAGGCAAATGAAAAACTGTTTTTT.

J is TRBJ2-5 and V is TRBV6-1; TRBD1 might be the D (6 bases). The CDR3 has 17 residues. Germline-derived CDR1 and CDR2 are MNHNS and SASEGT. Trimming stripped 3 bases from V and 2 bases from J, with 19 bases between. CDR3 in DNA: TGTGCCAGCAGTGAGGGTTTAGCGATGGGGACACAAGAGACCCAGTACTTC. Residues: CASSEGLAMGTQETQYF.

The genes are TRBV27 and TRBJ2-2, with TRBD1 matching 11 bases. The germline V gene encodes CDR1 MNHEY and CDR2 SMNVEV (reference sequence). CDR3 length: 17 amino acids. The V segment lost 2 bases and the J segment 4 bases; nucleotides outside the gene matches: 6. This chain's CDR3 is CASSLGWGQGGTGELFF. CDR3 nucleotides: TGTGCCAGCAGTTTAGGTTGGGGACAGGGGGGCACCGGGGAGCTGTTTTTT.

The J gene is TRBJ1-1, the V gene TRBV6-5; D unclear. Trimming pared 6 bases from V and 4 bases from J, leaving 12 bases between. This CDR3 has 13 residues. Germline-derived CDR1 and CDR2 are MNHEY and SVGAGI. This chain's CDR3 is CASRIQRGTEAFF. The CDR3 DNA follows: TGTGCCAGCAGAATCCAGCGGGGCACTGAAGCTTTCTTT.

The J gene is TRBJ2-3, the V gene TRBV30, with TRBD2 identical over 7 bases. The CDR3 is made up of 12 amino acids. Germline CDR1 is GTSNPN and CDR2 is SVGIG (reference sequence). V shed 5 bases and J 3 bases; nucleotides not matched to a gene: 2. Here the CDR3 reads CAWAGETDTQYF. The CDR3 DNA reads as TGTGCCTGGGCGGGAGAGACAGATACGCAGTATTTT. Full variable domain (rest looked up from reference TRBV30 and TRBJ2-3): SQTIHQWPATLVQPVGSPLSLECTVEGTSNPNLYWYRQAAGRGLQLLFYSVGIGQISSEVPQNLSASRPQDRQFILSSKKLLLSDSGFYLCAWAGETDTQYFGPGTRLTVL.

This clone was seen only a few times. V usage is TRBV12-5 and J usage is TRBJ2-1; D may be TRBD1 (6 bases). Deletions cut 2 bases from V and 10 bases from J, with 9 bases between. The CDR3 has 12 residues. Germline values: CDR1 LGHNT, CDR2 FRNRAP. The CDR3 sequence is CASGLTGHEQFF. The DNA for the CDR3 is TGTGCTAGTGGTTTGACAGGGCACGAGCAGTTCTTC.

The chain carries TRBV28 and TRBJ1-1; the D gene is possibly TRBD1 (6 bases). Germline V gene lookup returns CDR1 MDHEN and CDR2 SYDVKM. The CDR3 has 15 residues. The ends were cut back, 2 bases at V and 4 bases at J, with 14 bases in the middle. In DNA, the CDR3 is TGTGCCAGCAGTTTACCGGGGGCGGTCAGCACTGAAGCTTTCTTT. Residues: CASSLPGAVSTEAFF.

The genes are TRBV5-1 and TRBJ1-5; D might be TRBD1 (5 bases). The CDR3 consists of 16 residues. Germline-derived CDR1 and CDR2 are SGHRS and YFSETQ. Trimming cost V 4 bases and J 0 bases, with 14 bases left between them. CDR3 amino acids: CASSLDGDFSNQPQHF. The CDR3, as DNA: TGCGCCAGCAGCCTGGACGGGGACTTTAGCAATCAGCCCCAGCATTTT. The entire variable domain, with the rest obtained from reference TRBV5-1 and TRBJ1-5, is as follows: KAGVTQTPRYLIKTRGQQVTLSCSPISGHRSVSWYQQTPGQGLQFLFEYFSETQRNKGNFPGRFSGRQFSNSRSEMNVSTLELGDSALYLCASSLDGDFSNQPQHFGDGTRLSIL.

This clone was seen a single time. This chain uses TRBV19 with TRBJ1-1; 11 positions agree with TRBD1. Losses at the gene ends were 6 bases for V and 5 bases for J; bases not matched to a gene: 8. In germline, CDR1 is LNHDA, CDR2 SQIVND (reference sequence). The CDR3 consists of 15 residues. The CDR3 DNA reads TGTGCCAGTAGCGCGGGACAGGGGGTAGGGACTGAAGCTTTCTTT. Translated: CASSAGQGVGTEAFF.

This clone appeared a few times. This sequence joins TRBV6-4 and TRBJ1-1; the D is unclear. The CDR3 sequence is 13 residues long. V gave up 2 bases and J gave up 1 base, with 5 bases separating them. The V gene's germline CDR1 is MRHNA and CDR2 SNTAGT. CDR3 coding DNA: TGTGCCAGCAGTGACGACTGGAACACTGAAGCTTTCTTT. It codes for CASSDDWNTEAFF.